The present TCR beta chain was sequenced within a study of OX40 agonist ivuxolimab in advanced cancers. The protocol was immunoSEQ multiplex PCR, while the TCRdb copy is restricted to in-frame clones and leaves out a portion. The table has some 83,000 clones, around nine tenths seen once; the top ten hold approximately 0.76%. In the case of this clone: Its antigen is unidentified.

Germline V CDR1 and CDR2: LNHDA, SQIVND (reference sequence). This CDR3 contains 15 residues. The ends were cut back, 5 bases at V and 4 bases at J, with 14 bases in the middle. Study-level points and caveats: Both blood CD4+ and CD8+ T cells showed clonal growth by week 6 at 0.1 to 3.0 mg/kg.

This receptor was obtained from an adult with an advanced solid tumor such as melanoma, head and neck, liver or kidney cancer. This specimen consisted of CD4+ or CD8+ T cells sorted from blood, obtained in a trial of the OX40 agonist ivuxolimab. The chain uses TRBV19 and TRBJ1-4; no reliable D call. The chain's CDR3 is CASSPPTVGNEKLFF. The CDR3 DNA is TGTGCCAGTAGTCCGCCCACAGTCGGTAATGAAAAACTGTTTTTT.